This passage covers 14 T cell receptor beta chains from one sample sequenced in a study of cytomegalovirus exposure and HLA in healthy donors. 13 Jbeta primers and 60 Vbeta primers were used for the PCR. Only in-frame clones appear in the TCRdb table, and some are missing; sequencing was by immunoSEQ multiplex PCR. The sample has 65,000 to 80,000 clones. The specimen was PBMCs. The receptors originated from a man younger than 40 in good health and CMV-seronegative.

This chain joins TRBV5-5 and TRBJ1-1; 7 nucleotides match TRBD1. Germline CDR1 SGHKS, CDR2 YYEKEE (reference sequence). The V and J ends lost 2 bases and 1 base, in that order; junction bases with no gene match: 2. The CDR3 is 14 amino acids. CDR3: CASSFGTANTEAFF. CDR3 DNA: TGTGCCAGCAGCTTCGGGACAGCGAACACTGAAGCTTTCTTT.

The V gene is TRBV6-5, the J gene TRBJ1-2; 12 bases match TRBD1. With V trimmed by 6 bases and J by 6 bases, 5 bases remained unmatched. This CDR3 spans 14 amino acids. The germline CDR1 and CDR2 sequences are MNHEY and SVGAGI. CDR3 in amino acids: CASRSGTGGNGYTF. The CDR3 nucleotides read TGTGCCAGCAGATCCGGGACAGGGGGCAATGGCTACACCTTC.

Comment on this clone: Different DNA sequences within this sample yield the same CDR3. V usage is TRBV19 and J usage is TRBJ1-1; the D gene is possibly TRBD1 (5 bases). The CDR3 loop spans 11 amino acids. Per the germline V gene, CDR1 is LNHDA and CDR2 is SQIVND (reference sequence). The germline V and J ends were trimmed by 7 bases and 5 bases, with 8 bases remaining between them. In DNA, the CDR3 is TGTGCCAGTATAAGGGGAACTGAAGCTTTCTTT. Its translation is CASIRGTEAFF.

V usage is TRBV11-1 and J usage is TRBJ2-7; 11 nucleotides match TRBD1. After removal of 3 bases from V and 5 bases from J, the junction contained 6 bases not matched to a gene. Germline-derived CDR1 and CDR2 are SGHAT and FQDESV (reference sequence). The CDR3 is 15 residues long. The CDR3 sequence: CASSFGTGGFHEQYF. As DNA, the CDR3 is TGTGCCAGCAGCTTCGGGACAGGGGGTTTCCACGAGCAGTACTTC.

DNA of the CDR3: TGTGCCAGCTCACTGGACAGCCCAGATACGCAGTATTTT. Amino acid sequence: CASSLDSPDTQYF. The chain joins TRBV18 to TRBJ2-3; D may be TRBD1 (6 bases). CDR1 KGHSH and CDR2 LQKENI come from the germline V gene. V lost 4 bases, J lost 4 bases, and 9 bases lay in between. The CDR3 has 13 amino acids.

The chain is built from TRBV5-8 and TRBJ1-5; no clear D gene. The germline V and J ends were trimmed by 6 bases and 1 base, with 11 bases remaining between them. This CDR3 is built from 14 residues. Germline-derived CDR1 and CDR2 are SGHTS and YDEGEE. The CDR3 DNA reads as TGTGCCAGCACCGACATCGAGAGCAATCAGCCCCAGCATTTT. As protein: CASTDIESNQPQHF.

The rearrangement uses TRBV9 and TRBJ2-7; 11 bases map to TRBD2. Unmatched junction bases numbered 12, after V lost 3 bases and J lost 4 bases. The CDR3 extends over 17 amino acids. Looked up from germline, CDR1 is SGDLS and CDR2 is YYNGEE. The CDR3 loop is CASSASYSGGAKYEQYF. The CDR3 DNA reads TGTGCCAGCAGCGCCTCCTATAGCGGGGGGGCCAAATACGAGCAGTACTTC.

The gene calls are TRBV5-1 and TRBJ1-2; 8 bases align to TRBD1. Germline values: CDR1 SGHRS, CDR2 YFSETQ. Trimming cost V 3 bases and J 6 bases; bases outside gene matches: 7. The CDR3 runs 14 residues. Here the CDR3 reads CASSSGTGQNGYTF. CDR3 DNA: TGCGCCAGCAGCTCCGGGACAGGCCAGAATGGCTACACCTTC.

The chain links TRBV7-2 to TRBJ2-1; possible D gene TRBD1, 7 bases. Trimming removed 5 bases at V and 9 bases at J, with 20 bases between. The CDR3 sequence is 15 residues long. Germline-derived CDR1 and CDR2 are SGHTA and FQGNSA. The CDR3 sequence: CASSPPGGGLGEQFF. Here the CDR3 DNA reads TGTGCCAGCAGCCCCCCTGGAGGGGGCTTGGGTGAGCAGTTCTTC.

The rearrangement joins TRBV11-3 to TRBJ2-5; no definite D call. The germline V gene has CDR1 SGHNT and CDR2 YENEEA. The CDR3 contains 17 residues. V gave up 0 bases and J gave up 0 bases, with 14 bases separating them. The CDR3 region has the DNA TGTGCCAGCAGCTTAGATCCCATTGTTGAGTACCAAGAGACCCAGTACTTC. Translated: CASSLDPIVEYQETQYF.

V usage is TRBV4-1 and J usage is TRBJ2-7; tentatively, D is TRBD2 (7 bases). Germline CDR1 is MGHRA and CDR2 is YSYEKL. CDR3 size: 14 residues. V lost 3 bases and J 2 bases, leaving 11 bases between the germline ends. The CDR3, as DNA: TGCGCCAGCAGCCATGGGGGGGCCCCCTACGAGCAGTACTTC. Its translation is CASSHGGAPYEQYF.

The CDR3 DNA is TGTGCCAGCAGCCGAGGGAGCGGGGACGGGGATCCGCAGTATTTT. Translation gives CASSRGSGDGDPQYF. The chain combines TRBV4-2 with TRBJ2-3; 7 bases agree with TRBD2. Germline loops: CDR1 LGHNA, CDR2 YNFKEQ. The CDR3 contains 15 residues. With V trimmed by 4 bases and J by 10 bases, 14 bases remained unmatched.

The chain couples TRBV4-3 to TRBJ2-1; 12 positions match TRBD2. Germline loops: CDR1 LGHNA, CDR2 YSLEER. The CDR3 totals 17 residues. The J segment lost 6 bases and the V segment lost 0 bases, leaving 6 bases of the junction unmatched. CDR3 sequence (DNA): TGCGCCAGCAGCCAAGAGGCTAGCGGGAGGGTTAGCAATGAGCAGTTCTTC. It is translated as CASSQEASGRVSNEQFF.

The chain joins TRBV29-1 to TRBJ2-1; 7 bases line up with TRBD2. CDR3 size: 13 residues. Germline-derived CDR1 and CDR2 are SQVTM and ANQGSEA. Unmatched junction bases numbered 4, after V lost 0 bases and J lost 8 bases. DNA of the CDR3: TGCAGCGTTGAAGATCAAACTAGCGATGAGCAGTTCTTC. Translating gives CSVEDQTSDEQFF.